The 18 T cell receptor beta chains given below trace back to one sample, sequenced in a study of blood T cell repertoires in COVID-19. Using immunoSEQ multiplex PCR, the repertoire was profiled, and TCRdb retains in-frame clones only, with some absent. The data show over 90,000 clones, roughly 87% seen once. Sequences were obtained from peripheral blood. The receptors come from a woman between 50 and 59 years old with COVID-19, enrolled during active disease.

This clone was counted a few times. The chain carries TRBV6-5 and TRBJ1-2; 10 bases match TRBD1. Germline CDR1 and CDR2: MNHEY and SVGAGI. Trimming removed 6 bases from V and 8 bases from J; junction bases left unmatched: 12. The CDR3 length is 15 residues. CDR3 region: CASSSGTGAFGGYTF. CDR3 in DNA: TGTGCCAGCAGCTCCGGGACAGGGGCTTTCGGCGGCTACACCTTC.

The chain joins TRBV4-2 to TRBJ2-3; 13 bases fit TRBD2. The junction had 2 bases not matched to a gene; V was cut back by 0 bases and J by 2 bases. The CDR3 has 17 amino acids. Germline CDR1 reads LGHNA; CDR2 reads YNFKEQ. In DNA form, the CDR3 reads TGTGCCAGCAGCCAAGATGGGACTAGCGGGGTCACAGATACGCAGTATTTT. Translation: CASSQDGTSGVTDTQYF.

The chain is built from TRBV4-3 and TRBJ2-1; TRBD2 matches at 13 bases. The CDR3 has 16 amino acids. Germline V gene sequence: CDR1 LGHNA, CDR2 YSLEER. V shed 6 bases and J 5 bases; nucleotides not matched to a gene: 7. The CDR3 sequence is CASRQTSGGFHNEQFF. In DNA form, the CDR3 reads TGCGCCAGCAGACAGACTAGCGGGGGGTTCCACAATGAGCAGTTCTTC.

This chain uses TRBV5-7 with TRBJ2-5; 7 bases fit TRBD2. TRBV5-7 is an ORF for which the function is uncertain. The CDR3 is made up of 14 amino acids. After removal of 4 bases from V and 4 bases from J, the junction contained 7 bases not matched to a gene. In DNA form, the CDR3 reads TGTGCCAGCAGCCCCGGGGGGTTTCCAGAGACCCAGTACTTC. Amino acid sequence: CASSPGGFPETQYF.

The CDR3: CASSYATLLAGGGGEQFF. The DNA for the CDR3 is TGCGCCAGCAGCTACGCGACCTTACTAGCGGGGGGCGGCGGTGAGCAGTTCTTC. The rearrangement uses TRBV5-1 and TRBJ2-1; 12 bases fit TRBD2. This CDR3 comprises 18 residues. Trimming took 3 bases from V and 9 from J; bases not matched to a gene: 16. The germline gives CDR1 SGHRS, CDR2 YFSETQ.

The rearrangement links TRBV3-1 (or the pseudogene TRBV3-2) to TRBJ1-2, with 7 bases identical to TRBD1. The J segment lost 4 bases and the V segment lost 3 bases, leaving 8 bases of the junction unmatched. The germline V gene encodes CDR1 LGHDT and CDR2 YNNKEL (reference sequence). This CDR3 region has 15 residues. The CDR3 bases are TGTGCCAGCAGCCAGGGGACAGCGTCTTTCTATGGCTACACCTTC. Translated, it gives CASSQGTASFYGYTF.

V is TRBV5-1 and J is TRBJ2-3; maybe TRBD2 (5 bases). Trimming removed 0 bases from V and 4 bases from J, with 12 bases in between. The CDR3 spans 15 residues. Germline assignment: CDR1 SGHRS and CDR2 YFSETQ. CDR3 sequence reads: CASSLGDSAADTQYF. For the CDR3, the DNA is TGCGCCAGCAGCTTGGGTGATAGCGCGGCAGATACGCAGTATTTT.

The chain joins TRBV7-3 to TRBJ1-2; 8 positions agree with TRBD1. Trimming removed 5 bases from V and 4 bases from J; junction bases left unmatched: 6. Germline V gives CDR1 SGHTA, CDR2 FQGTGA. This CDR3 comprises 14 residues. The CDR3 sequence: CASSPGQESYGYTF. CDR3 DNA sequence: TGTGCCAGCAGCCCGGGACAGGAGTCCTATGGCTACACCTTC.

The J gene is TRBJ2-7, the V gene TRBV19; 10 bases align to TRBD1. V gave up 6 bases and J gave up 5 bases; unmatched junction bases: 13. Germline CDR1 reads LNHDA; CDR2 reads SQIVND (reference sequence). This CDR3 spans 16 amino acids. The CDR3 sequence is CASSPSWGQGIHEQYF. For the CDR3, the DNA is TGTGCCAGTAGCCCCAGTTGGGGACAGGGGATCCACGAGCAGTACTTC.

The chain joins TRBV5-4 to TRBJ2-1, with TRBD2 matching over 11 bases. V trimming: 4 bases; J trimming: 2 bases; junction bases outside the gene matches: 2. Germline V gives CDR1 SGHNT, CDR2 YYREEE (reference sequence). This CDR3 has 15 residues. CDR3 in amino acids: CASSRTSGPYNEQFF. Here the CDR3 DNA reads TGTGCCAGCAGCCGGACTAGCGGGCCCTACAATGAGCAGTTCTTC.

The V call is TRBV7-2, the J call TRBJ2-3; TRBD2 aligns across 11 bases. From germline, CDR1 is SGHTA and CDR2 FQGNSA. The CDR3 totals 17 residues. The V and J ends lost 0 bases and 5 bases, in that order; junction bases with no gene match: 7. The CDR3 DNA is TGTGCCAGCAGCTTAGCCCCGACTAGCGGGACCTTAGATACGCAGTATTTT. This codes for CASSLAPTSGTLDTQYF. The whole variable domain, filled in from reference TRBV7-2 and TRBJ2-3, reads GAGVSQSPSNKVTEKGKDVELRCDPISGHTALYWYRQSLGQGLEFLIYFQGNSAPDKSGLPSDRFSAERTGGSVSTLTIQRTQQEDSAVYLCASSLAPTSGTLDTQYFGPGTRLTVL.

This sequence joins TRBV4-2 and TRBJ2-5, with TRBD2 matching over 8 bases. Germline V CDR1 and CDR2: LGHNA, YNFKEQ. Trimming at V came to 0 bases and at J to 4 bases, leaving 1 base not matched to a gene. This CDR3 is built from 14 residues. In DNA, the CDR3 is TGTGCCAGCAGCCAAGAGGCGGGGGGAGAGACCCAGTACTTC. This gives the protein CASSQEAGGETQYF.

The chain has TRBV5-1 and TRBJ1-3, with D perhaps matching TRBD1 (5 bases). The CDR3 is 15 residues long. The germline gives CDR1 SGHRS, CDR2 YFSETQ. V was clipped by 4 bases and J by 0 bases, with 11 bases between them. The CDR3 loop reads CASSETGLSGNTIYF. For the CDR3, the DNA is TGCGCCAGCAGCGAAACAGGCCTCTCTGGAAACACCATATATTTT. The full variable domain, in which reference TRBV5-1 and TRBJ1-3 provide the parts outside the CDR3, is KAGVTQTPRYLIKTRGQQVTLSCSPISGHRSVSWYQQTPGQGLQFLFEYFSETQRNKGNFPGRFSGRQFSNSRSEMNVSTLELGDSALYLCASSETGLSGNTIYFGEGSWLTVV.

The chain uses TRBV18 and TRBJ2-1; the match to TRBD2 covers 13 bases. This CDR3 spans 16 amino acids. V gave up 3 bases and J gave up 4 bases; unmatched junction bases: 3. Germline loops: CDR1 KGHSH, CDR2 LQKENI. This CDR3 is CASSPRLAGGYNEQFF. As DNA, the CDR3 is TGTGCCAGCTCACCCCGACTAGCGGGGGGTTACAATGAGCAGTTCTTC.

This clone was detected once. The V call is TRBV15, the J call TRBJ2-3, with 8 bases aligning to TRBD2. V trimming: 0 bases; J trimming: 2 bases; junction bases outside the gene matches: 7. Per germline, CDR1 LNHNV and CDR2 YYDKDF (reference sequence). The CDR3 has 17 residues. For the CDR3, the DNA is TGTGCCACCAGCAGAGATCGCGGGAGGTGGATCACAGATACGCAGTATTTT. Protein product: CATSRDRGRWITDTQYF.

This clone has just a few counts. The CDR3 loop is CASSSTGGYEQYF. CDR3 DNA sequence: TGCGCCAGCAGCTCGACAGGGGGTTACGAGCAGTACTTC. The rearrangement links TRBV5-1 to TRBJ2-7; 9 bases agree with TRBD1. In germline, CDR1 is SGHRS, CDR2 YFSETQ. J lost 4 bases, V lost 3 bases, and 2 bases had no gene match. CDR3 length: 13 amino acids.

This clone was seen once. The chain links TRBV7-2 to TRBJ2-2, with 11 bases aligning to TRBD2. Germline loops: CDR1 SGHTA, CDR2 FQGNSA. Losses at the gene ends were 3 bases for V and 3 bases for J; bases not matched to a gene: 6. This CDR3 region has 17 residues. DNA of the CDR3: TGTGCCAGCAGCTTGGCTAGCGGGGGGCCCGACACCGGGGAGCTGTTTTTT. Protein: CASSLASGGPDTGELFF.

This clone was detected once. This chain uses TRBV30 with TRBJ2-2; TRBD2 agrees at 13 bases. Germline trimming cut 1 base from V and 1 base from J; bases unmatched to any gene: 3. The CDR3 covers 17 residues. Germline-derived CDR1 and CDR2 are GTSNPN and SVGIG (reference sequence). In nucleotides, the CDR3 is TGTGCCTGGAGTGAACTAGCGGGGGGGTGGAACACCGGGGAGCTGTTTTTT. Translating it yields CAWSELAGGWNTGELFF.